The present TCR beta chain was sequenced within a study of read filtering for tumor transcriptome and immune sequencing. From approximately 430 ng of RNA, a library with molecular barcoded alpha/delta and beta/gamma adaptors was made. TCRdb independently ran MiXCR on the reads; one entry per CDR3 protein. The repertoire holds around 140,000 distinct CDR3 sequences, with roughly 13% as singletons. This clonotype was observed many times. CDR1 is SGHNT, CDR2 YYREEE, per germline (reference sequence). Trimming took off 3 bases at V and 4 bases at J, with 14 bases between the two ends. The CDR3 has 14 amino acids.

The sequence derives from a donor aged 40 or over with multiple myeloma. The sample taken for sequencing was a population of CD138-negative cells sorted from bone marrow. The rearrangement uses TRBV5-4 and TRBJ2-7, with D perhaps TRBD2 (6 bases). The CDR3: CASSWAGGMYEQYF. The CDR3 DNA reads TGTGCCAGCAGCTGGGCCGGAGGGATGTACGAGCAGTACTTC.